These T cell receptor beta chains were read from a single sample in a study of OX40 agonist ivuxolimab in advanced cancers. Clones were read by immunoSEQ multiplex PCR, and TCRdb kept only the in-frame ones, dropping some. This table has around 45,000 clones, 88% appearing once. The specimen comprised CD4+ or CD8+ T cells sorted from blood, sampled in a trial of the OX40 agonist ivuxolimab. The source is an adult with an advanced solid tumor such as melanoma, head and neck, liver or kidney cancer. Each CDR3 is given with its conserved first and last residue. D genes are given only for firm matches. Expanded clones get a size class; other rows say once, few or many, or leave the size out.

V	J	size	D	DNA	CDR3
TRBV27	TRBJ1-5	.	.	TGTGCCAGCAGTCCCCAGGGTATAGGGCCCCAGCATTTT	CASSPQGIGPQHF
TRBV29-1	TRBJ2-5	.	TRBD1	TGCAGCGTCCCCCGGACAGGGACCAGGGAGACCCAGTACTTC	CSVPRTGTRETQYF
TRBV10-1	TRBJ2-1	.	TRBD2	TGCGCCACCCGCAGGCTAGCGGGAGCTGAGCAGTTCTTC	CATRRLAGAEQFF
TRBV2	TRBJ2-1	once	.	TGTGCCAGCAGTGCAGGCTACTCCTACAATGAGCAGTTCTTC	CASSAGYSYNEQFF
TRBV28	TRBJ1-4	.	.	TGTGCCAGCGGGTGGTACCGGACAACTAATGAAAAACTGTTTTTT	CASGWYRTTNEKLFF
TRBV5-4	TRBJ2-1	once	TRBD2	TGTGCCAGCAGCTCAGCGGGAGTGGAGGCGTTCTTC	CASSSAGVEAFF
TRBV6-1	TRBJ1-5	.	TRBD1	TGTGCCAGCCAGACAGGGTCCCTCGCCCAGCATTTT	CASQTGSLAQHF
TRBV5-1	TRBJ2-7	.	.	TGCGCCAGCAGCTTGGGCAGCGGCTACGAGCAGTACTTC	CASSLGSGYEQYF
TRBV7-2	TRBJ2-7	few	.	TGTGCCAGCAGCGGGAGGAACGAGCAGTACTTC	CASSGRNEQYF
TRBV7-9	TRBJ1-1	.	TRBD1	TGTGCCAGCAGTCTGGACAGGGGAAATGAAGCTTTCTTT	CASSLDRGNEAFF
TRBV2	TRBJ2-1	.	.	TGTGCCAGCAGCGAAACCCTAGCATCTCCCTACAATGAGCAGTTCTTC	CASSETLASPYNEQFF
TRBV4-1	TRBJ2-7	few	.	TGCGCCAGCAGCCAGGGTTCGACAGGTAGGAACTACGAGCAGTACTTC	CASSQGSTGRNYEQYF
TRBV18	TRBJ1-1	.	.	TGTGCCAGCTCACCGGGACGGGGGAACACTGAAGCTTTCTTT	CASSPGRGNTEAFF
TRBV25-1	TRBJ2-7	once	.	TGTGCCAGCAGTGAATATCGGGGTACCTACGAGCAGTACTTC	CASSEYRGTYEQYF
TRBV7-2	TRBJ2-5	.	TRBD2	TGTGCCAGCAGCTTAGGAGCGGGAGGGGGGGAGACCCAGTACTTC	CASSLGAGGGETQYF
TRBV28	TRBJ2-7	.	TRBD2	TGTGCCAGCAGCGGGACTATCCAGTACTTC	CASSGTIQYF
TRBV4-2	TRBJ2-5	.	.	TGTGCCAGCAGCCAAGAAGTAAACAGAGAAGAGACCCAGTACTTC	CASSQEVNREETQYF
TRBV28	TRBJ2-3	.	.	TGTGCCAGCCGGGACAAGAGCACAGATACGCAGTATTTT	CASRDKSTDTQYF
TRBV7-2	TRBJ2-1	.	.	TGTGCCAGCACCCCTCAACCGGGGACACCCTACAATGAGCAGTTCTTC	CASTPQPGTPYNEQFF
TRBV6-5	TRBJ2-1	.	.	TGTGCCAGCAGTTACTTCAGGGAGCAGTTCTTC	CASSYFREQFF
TRBV7-3	TRBJ2-3	few	.	TGTGCCAGCAGCTTAGAGGCGCAGGCCCGCACAGATACGCAGTATTTT	CASSLEAQARTDTQYF
TRBV7-2	TRBJ2-7	.	.	TGTGCCAGCAGCCCTTCCTACGAGCAGTACTTC	CASSPSYEQYF
TRBV5-4	TRBJ2-2	medium-sized	.	TGTGCCAGCAGCTTGGGACTAGGGAATACCGGGGAGCTGTTTTTT	CASSLGLGNTGELFF
TRBV29-1	TRBJ2-5	.	TRBD2	TGCAGCGCTGGGACTACCGAAGAGACCCAGTACTTC	CSAGTTEETQYF
TRBV30	TRBJ1-6	.	.	TGTGCCTACAACCGGGACGTCGGCTCACCCCTCCACTTT	CAYNRDVGSPLHF
TRBV6-1	TRBJ2-7	.	.	TGTGCCGGACCCTACGAGCAGTACTTC	CAGPYEQYF
TRBV28	TRBJ2-2	.	.	TGTGCCAGCGAGGCCACCGGGGAGCTGTTTTTT	CASEATGELFF
TRBV28	TRBJ2-7	.	TRBD2	TGTGCCAGCAGTTTATCTGCGGGAGACCTCTACGAGCAGTACTTC	CASSLSAGDLYEQYF
TRBV18	TRBJ2-5	.	TRBD2	TGTGCCAGCTCTCGACGGACTAGCATGGGGCCACAAGAGACCCAGTACTTC	CASSRRTSMGPQETQYF
TRBV7-2	TRBJ2-5	.	.	TGTGCCAGCAGCTGGGGGGGGGCGGAAGAGACCCAGTACTTC	CASSWGGAEETQYF
TRBV7-2	TRBJ2-7	.	TRBD2	TGTGCCAGCAGCCCCGACGGGGGGGTCTACGAGCAGTACTTC	CASSPDGGVYEQYF
TRBV7-2	TRBJ2-7	.	.	TGTGCCAGCAGCCCGCCCGACTCCTACGAGCAGTACTTC	CASSPPDSYEQYF
TRBV18	TRBJ2-1	.	TRBD2	TGTGCCAGCTCACCACTGGCGGGGACTAGCGGGAGGGCACCTGAGCAGTTCTTC	CASSPLAGTSGRAPEQFF
TRBV7-2	TRBJ2-2	.	.	TGTGCCAGCAGCTCACTCGGGGGAGAAACTGGGGAGCTGTTTTTT	CASSSLGGETGELFF
TRBV14	TRBJ2-1	.	.	TGTGCCAGCAGCGAAATGGATAATGAGCAGTTCTTC	CASSEMDNEQFF
TRBV6-1	TRBJ1-1	few	.	TGTGCCAGCAAACGGGAAGGAACTGAAGCTTTCTTT	CASKREGTEAFF
TRBV6-1	TRBJ2-7	.	TRBD1	TGTGCCAGCACCCCCAGGGGGACAGGGGGCAACGAGCAGTACTTC	CASTPRGTGGNEQYF
TRBV7-8	TRBJ2-3	.	TRBD2	TGTGCCAGCAGCTCACTCTGGACTAGCGGTGGTGATACGCAGTATTTT	CASSSLWTSGGDTQYF
TRBV6-5	TRBJ1-2	.	.	TGTGCCAGCGGGGATTTTAACTATGGCTACACCTTC	CASGDFNYGYTF
TRBV13	TRBJ2-1	.	.	TGTGCCAGCAGCCTTAGCGACAGGGGACTAAGCTACAATGAGCAGTTCTTC	CASSLSDRGLSYNEQFF
TRBV28	TRBJ2-5	.	TRBD1	TGTGCCAGCAGTGTGTTGTCCGGGACAGGGGCAGAGACCCAGTACTTC	CASSVLSGTGAETQYF
TRBV19	TRBJ2-7	.	TRBD2	TGTGCCAGTACCTTCAAGGCGGGGGGGAACTACGAGCAGTACTTC	CASTFKAGGNYEQYF
TRBV4-3	TRBJ1-4	.	TRBD1	TGCGCCAGCAGCCAAGGGACAGGCGTTGAAAAACTGTTTTTT	CASSQGTGVEKLFF
TRBV30	TRBJ2-7	.	.	TGTGCCTGGAGTCAATCTGCTTACTACGAGCAGTACTTC	CAWSQSAYYEQYF
TRBV19	TRBJ2-5	.	.	TGTGCCAGTAGCATTTCTTCAGGGAGAGAGACCCAGTACTTC	CASSISSGRETQYF
TRBV30	TRBJ1-4	.	TRBD1	TGTGCCTGTCGAAGGGACAGACCTGAAAAACTGTTTTTT	CACRRDRPEKLFF
TRBV28	TRBJ1-1	.	.	TGTGCCAGCACTCCGGGGGGGCCGGGAGTCACTGAAGCTTTCTTT	CASTPGGPGVTEAFF
TRBV19	TRBJ2-7	.	TRBD1	TGTGCCAGTAGATGGGGTCGACAGGGGCGGAACGAGCAGTACTTC	CASRWGRQGRNEQYF
TRBV7-8	TRBJ2-7	.	.	TGTGCCAGCAGCTTATCAAGGATGGTCCTACACTACTACGAGCAGTACTTC	CASSLSRMVLHYYEQYF
TRBV5-5	TRBJ1-2	.	.	TGTGCCAGCAGCCAGCTGGGCTACGATTATGGCTACACCTTC	CASSQLGYDYGYTF
TRBV6-5	TRBJ1-5	once	.	TGTGCCAGCAGCCGCTCGGGCAATCAGCCCCAGCATTTT	CASSRSGNQPQHF
TRBV6-5	TRBJ1-4	.	.	TGTGCCAGCAAGCAGGGTCAGGAAAAACTGTTTTTT	CASKQGQEKLFF
TRBV27	TRBJ2-2	.	TRBD2	TGTGCCAGCAGACCTAGCGGGAACACCGGGGAGCTGTTTTTT	CASRPSGNTGELFF
TRBV28	TRBJ2-7	.	TRBD1	TGTGCCGGGCGCGGACAGGGAAGGGACGAGCAGTACTTC	CAGRGQGRDEQYF
TRBV5-1	TRBJ1-6	.	TRBD1	TGCGCCAGCAGAAACAGGGGGACCTCCTATAATTCACCCCTCCACTTT	CASRNRGTSYNSPLHF